This TCR beta chain was recovered during a study of T cells in Graves' hyperthyroidism and ophthalmopathy. General study points: Stable hyperthyroidism was separated from ophthalmopathy by a model based on 13 V-J features. Most thyroid-expanded clonotypes above 0.001 were also found in blood.

Amplification of TCR beta CDR3 regions used RNA as the template. HTBI primers were the set used in a first-round RT-PCR of the TCR CDR3. TCRdb itself ran the multiplex PCR reads through MiXCR, one entry per CDR3 protein. The sample has under 450,000 distinct CDR3 sequences; approximately 15% are singletons. The sample holds many counts of this clonotype. Antigen unknown. Stable hyperthyroidism: no ophthalmopathy progression over 18 months of follow-up. Germline CDR1 is SGHAT and CDR2 is FQNNGV. V shed 5 bases and J shed 2 bases, with 0 bases lying between them. This CDR3 spans 10 amino acids. Material: blood. The chain is built from TRBV11-2 and TRBJ1-1; D not resolved. The clonotype originates from a woman between 18 and 30 years old with Graves' hyperthyroidism. The CDR3 here is CASSNTEAFF. The CDR3 coding sequence is TGTGCCAGCAGCAACACTGAAGCTTTCTTT.